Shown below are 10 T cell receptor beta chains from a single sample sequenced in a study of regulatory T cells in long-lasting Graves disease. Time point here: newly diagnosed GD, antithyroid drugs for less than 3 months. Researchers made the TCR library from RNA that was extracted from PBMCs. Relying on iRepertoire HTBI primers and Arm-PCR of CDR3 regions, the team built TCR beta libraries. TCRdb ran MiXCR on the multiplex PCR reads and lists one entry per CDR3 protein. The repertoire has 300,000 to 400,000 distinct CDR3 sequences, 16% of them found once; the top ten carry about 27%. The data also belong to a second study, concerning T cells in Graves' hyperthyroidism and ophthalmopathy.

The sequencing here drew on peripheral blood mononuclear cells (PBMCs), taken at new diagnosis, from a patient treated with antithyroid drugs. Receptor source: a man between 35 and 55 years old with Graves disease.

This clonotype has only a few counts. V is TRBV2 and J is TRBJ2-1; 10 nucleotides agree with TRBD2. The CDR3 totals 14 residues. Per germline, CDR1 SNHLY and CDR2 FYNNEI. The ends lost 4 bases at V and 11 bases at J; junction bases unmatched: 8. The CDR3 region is CASSATSGGDKQFF. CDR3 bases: TGTGCCAGCAGTGCGACAAGCGGGGGGGACAAGCAGTTCTTC.

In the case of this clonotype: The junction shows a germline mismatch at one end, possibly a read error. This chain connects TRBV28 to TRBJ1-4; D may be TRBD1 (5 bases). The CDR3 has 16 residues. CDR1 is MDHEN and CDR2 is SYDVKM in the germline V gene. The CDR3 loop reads CAGSSLGADEAEKLFF. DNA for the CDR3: TGTGCCGGCAGTTCGCTAGGGGCGGATGAGGCTGAAAAACTGTTTTTT.

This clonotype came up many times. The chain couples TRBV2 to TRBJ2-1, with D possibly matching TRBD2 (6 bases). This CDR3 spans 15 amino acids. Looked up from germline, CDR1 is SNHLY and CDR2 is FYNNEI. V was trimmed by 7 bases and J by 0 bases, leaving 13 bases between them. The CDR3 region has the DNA TGTGCCAGCATGATGAACGGGGGCTCCTACAATGAGCAGTTCTTC. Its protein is CASMMNGGSYNEQFF.

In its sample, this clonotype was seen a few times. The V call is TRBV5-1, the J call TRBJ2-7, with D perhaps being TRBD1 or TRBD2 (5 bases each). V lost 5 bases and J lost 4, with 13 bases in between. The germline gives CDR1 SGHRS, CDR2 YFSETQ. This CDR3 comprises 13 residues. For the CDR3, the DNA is TGCGCCAGCAGTTGGGGGATTAGATACGAGCAGTACTTC. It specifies CASSWGIRYEQYF.

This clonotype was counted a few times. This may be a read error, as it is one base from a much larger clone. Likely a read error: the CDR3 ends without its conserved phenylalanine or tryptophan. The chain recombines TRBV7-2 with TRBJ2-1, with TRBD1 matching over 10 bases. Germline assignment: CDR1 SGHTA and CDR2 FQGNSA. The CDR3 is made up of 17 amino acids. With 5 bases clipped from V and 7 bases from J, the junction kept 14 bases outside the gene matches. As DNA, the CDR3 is TGTGCCAGCAGCCCGCCGAGACGACAGGGGGCGGCAAATGAGCAGTTCTCC. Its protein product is CASSPPRRQGAANEQFS.

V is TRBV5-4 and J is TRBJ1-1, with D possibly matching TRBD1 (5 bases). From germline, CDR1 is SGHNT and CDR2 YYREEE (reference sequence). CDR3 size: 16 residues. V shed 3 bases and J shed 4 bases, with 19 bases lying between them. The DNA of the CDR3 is TGTGCCAGCAGCTCCGCATGGGGCAGGGCGGGCACTGAAGCTTTCTTT. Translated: CASSSAWGRAGTEAFF.

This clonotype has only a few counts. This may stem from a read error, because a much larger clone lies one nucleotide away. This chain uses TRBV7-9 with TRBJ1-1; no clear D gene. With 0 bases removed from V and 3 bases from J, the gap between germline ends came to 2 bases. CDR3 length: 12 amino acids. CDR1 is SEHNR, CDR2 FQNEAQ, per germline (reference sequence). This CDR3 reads CASSLAYTEAFF. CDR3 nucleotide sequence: TGTGCCAGCAGCTTAGCGTACACTGAAGCTTTCTTT.

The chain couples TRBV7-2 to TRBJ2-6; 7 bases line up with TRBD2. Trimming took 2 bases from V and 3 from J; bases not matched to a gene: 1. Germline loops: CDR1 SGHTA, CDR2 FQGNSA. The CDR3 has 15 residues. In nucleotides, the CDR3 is TGTGCCAGCAGCTTATGGGGGGGTGGGGCCAACGTCCTGACTTTC. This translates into CASSLWGGGANVLTF.

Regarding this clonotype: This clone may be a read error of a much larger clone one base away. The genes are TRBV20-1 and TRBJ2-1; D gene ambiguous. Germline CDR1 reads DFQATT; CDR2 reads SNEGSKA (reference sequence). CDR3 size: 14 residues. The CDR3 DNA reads TGCAGTGCTCGCGAGCTCCTCTCCCACAATGAGCAGTTCTTC. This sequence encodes CSARELLSHNEQFF.

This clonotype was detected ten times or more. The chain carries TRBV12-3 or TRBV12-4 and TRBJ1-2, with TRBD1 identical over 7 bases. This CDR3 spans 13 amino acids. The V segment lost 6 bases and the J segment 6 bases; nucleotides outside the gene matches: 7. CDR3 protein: CASSPRDRNGYTF. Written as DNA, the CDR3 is TGTGCCAGCAGCCCCCGGGACAGAAATGGCTACACCTTC.